Shown below are 10 T cell receptor beta chains from a single sample sequenced in a study of breast tumors, draining lymph nodes, adjacent tissues. Breast cancer patients provided tissue from their axillary draining lymph nodes. MiXCR, applied by TCRdb to the multiplex PCR reads, yields one record per CDR3 protein. The repertoire holds over 130,000 distinct CDR3 sequences, with over 25% as singletons. Sequenced: axillary lymph node tissue. These receptors originate from a female donor with breast cancer. Some clones in this sample may be carry-over from other donors' samples.

The rearrangement links TRBV12-3 or TRBV12-4 to TRBJ1-5; TRBD1 might be the D (6 bases). This CDR3 comprises 16 residues. V shed 5 bases and J shed 1 base, with 15 bases lying between them. In nucleotides, the CDR3 is TGTGCCAGCAGTGGCTCGACAGGTGGGAGCAATCAGCCCCAGCATTTT. Translated: CASSGSTGGSNQPQHF.

This clonotype has ten or more counts. The chain couples TRBV30 to TRBJ2-1; D call uncertain. Germline V gene sequence: CDR1 GTSNPN, CDR2 SVGIG (reference sequence). The CDR3 runs 12 residues. Trimming removed 3 bases at V and 3 bases at J, with 6 bases between. The CDR3 loop reads CAWSGVYNEQFF. In nucleotides, the CDR3 is TGTGCCTGGAGCGGAGTCTACAATGAGCAGTTCTTC.

This clonotype was counted between two and nine times. This clone may be a read error of a much larger clone one base away. The CDR3 does not end in the conserved phenylalanine or tryptophan, so this is likely a read error. The chain carries TRBV9 and TRBJ1-2, with 7 bases matching TRBD1. Germline CDR1 reads SGDLS; CDR2 reads YYNGEE. J gave up 7 bases and V 3 bases, and 6 bases lay outside the gene matches. The CDR3 spans 13 residues. In DNA form, the CDR3 reads TGTGCCAGCAGCGCTACAGGGGAGTTTGGCTACACCTCC. It is translated as CASSATGEFGYTS.

This clonotype was seen repeatedly, ten times or more. This rearrangement joins TRBV5-5 to TRBJ2-5; no clear D gene. V gave up 1 base and J gave up 5 bases, with 15 bases separating them. This CDR3 contains 15 residues. Germline values: CDR1 SGHKS, CDR2 YYEKEE (reference sequence). The CDR3 loop is CASSLRRQLVETQYF. Here the CDR3 DNA reads TGTGCCAGCAGCTTGAGGCGACAACTCGTGGAGACCCAGTACTTC. Filled out from reference TRBV5-5 and TRBJ2-5, the complete variable domain reads DAGVTQSPTHLIKTRGQQVTLRCSPISGHKSVSWYQQVLGQGPQFIFQYYEKEERGRGNFPDRFSARQFPNYSSELNVNALLLGDSALYLCASSLRRQLVETQYFGPGTRLLVL.

The chain couples TRBV9 to TRBJ1-1; D not certain. Between the trimmed V and J ends, which lost 0 bases and 3 bases, there was a span of 9 bases. The CDR3 loop spans 14 amino acids. Germline V lookup: CDR1 SGDLS, CDR2 YYNGEE. CDR3 residues: CASSVGWTDTEAFF. The CDR3 coding sequence is TGTGCCAGCAGCGTAGGATGGACGGACACTGAAGCTTTCTTT.

This clonotype occurred once. The DNA is omitted, as the CDR3 cannot be located on it reliably, and the CDR3 follows TCRdb's listing. The V and J genes are TRBV5-1 and TRBJ2-7; the table's D call, TRBD2, was not checked against the DNA. From its first to its last residue, the CDR3 has 20 amino acids. Germline V gene sequence: CDR1 SGHRS, CDR2 YFSETQ. The CDR3 region is CASRLASYNEQFFGDYEQYF.

For this clonotype: A much larger clonotype is one base distant, so this may be a read error. This chain links TRBV6-1 with TRBJ1-4; no firm D call. Trimming shortened V by 8 bases and J by 5 bases, and 15 bases separated the two germline ends. CDR1 is MNHNS and CDR2 is SASEGT in the germline V gene. The CDR3 is made up of 14 amino acids. The CDR3 region has the DNA TGTGCCAGCGAAAAAGGCGGCGAGAATGAAAAACTGTTTTTT. It specifies CASEKGGENEKLFF.

The rearrangement links TRBV24-1 to TRBJ1-4, with 9 bases fitting TRBD1. Trimming took 4 bases from V and 7 from J; bases not matched to a gene: 9. The CDR3 spans 16 residues. The V gene's germline CDR1 is KGHDR and CDR2 SFDVKD. The CDR3 region has the DNA TGTGCCACCAGTGAGGTCCCGGGACAGGGATGTGAAAAACTGTTTTTT. Its translation: CATSEVPGQGCEKLFF.

This clonotype was counted at least ten times. This chain links TRBV27 with TRBJ1-6; 7 bases are a match to TRBD1. Per germline, CDR1 MNHEY and CDR2 SMNVEV (reference sequence). The CDR3 runs 15 residues. J was trimmed by 7 bases and V by 5 bases; bases with no gene match: 8. The CDR3 DNA reads as TGTGCCAGCAGTCCGATGGACAGGTCAAATTCACCCCTCCACTTT. It yields the protein CASSPMDRSNSPLHF.

This clonotype was detected many times. This chain joins TRBV6-2 or TRBV6-3 and TRBJ2-1, with D tentatively TRBD1 or TRBD2 (5 bases each). The V end was cut by 2 bases, the J end by 8 bases, with 19 bases between. The CDR3 has 16 amino acids. Germline V lookup: CDR1 MNHEY, CDR2 SVGEGT. The CDR3 reads CASSYLGSTGTYEQFF. CDR3 bases: TGTGCCAGCAGTTACCTGGGTTCCACCGGGACGTATGAGCAGTTCTTC.